This T cell receptor (beta chain) comes out of a study of blood T cell repertoires in COVID-19. Study-wide context: PBMCs, B-cell-depleted T cells, or T cells were the source of the cDNA or gDNA that made up the material.

The CDR3 contains 17 residues. The ends were cut back, 6 bases at V and 5 bases at J, with 25 bases in the middle. The V gene's germline CDR1 is MDHEN and CDR2 SYDVKM. In the original analysis: The authors estimated nucleated cell counts from reference gene primer amplification. This table comes from immunoSEQ multiplex PCR, and its TCRdb copy is limited to in-frame clones, with some not included. That table is the source of V, J and clone size, and D and trimming were worked out from the DNA. The sample contains 50,000 or so clones, about 90% of which appear only once. The sequence was collected from a man older than 75 with acute or convalescent COVID-19. The chain joins TRBV28 to TRBJ2-5, with D possibly being TRBD2 (5 bases). Sequenced sample: peripheral blood. The CDR3 bases are TGTGCCAGCAGCACGGACCTTAGGATGGAGGAGGTTGAGACCCAGTACTTC. Its translation is CASSTDLRMEEVETQYF.